These 6 T cell receptor beta chains were all obtained from the same sample, sequenced in a study of T cell responses to AZD1222 COVID-19 vaccine (dated by TCRdb to about 2021). To prepare the library, the immunoSEQ multiplex PCR assay was applied. The immuneACCESS repertoire file appears here via TCRdb, limited to in-frame rearrangements. These files lack a portion of the clones; in checked studies, under half of the deficit traces to unresolved V genes, and the cause of the others is not known. The sample records more than 85,000 clones, roughly nine tenths of which are singletons. Roughly 7.5% of the sample goes to the ten largest clones. The time point label for this specimen denotes: baseline before first vaccination. The specimen was peripheral blood, collected on day 0 of AZD1222 vaccination. These receptors came from an adult in good health.

The V gene is TRBV7-9, the J gene TRBJ2-7; 11 nucleotides match TRBD2. CDR1 is SEHNR, CDR2 FQNEAQ, per germline (reference sequence). This CDR3 has 13 residues. Trimming took 11 bases from V and 4 from J; bases not matched to a gene: 7. CDR3 protein: CAGGLAGGYEQYF. The CDR3 DNA is TGTGCCGGAGGGCTAGCGGGGGGTTACGAGCAGTACTTC.

The J gene is TRBJ2-1, the V gene TRBV6-6; 11 positions agree with TRBD2. Looked up from germline, CDR1 is MNHNY and CDR2 is SVGAGI (reference sequence). The CDR3 has 17 amino acids. Trimming removed 5 bases from V and 4 bases from J; junction bases left unmatched: 10. CDR3 sequence: CASSHPTSGSLYNEQFF. The CDR3, as DNA: TGTGCCAGCAGTCATCCTACTAGCGGGAGCTTATACAATGAGCAGTTCTTC.

V gene TRBV7-2 combines with J gene TRBJ2-7; D might be TRBD1 (5 bases). Germline V gene sequence: CDR1 SGHTA, CDR2 FQGNSA. The CDR3 covers 16 residues. Trimming took 1 base from V and 2 from J, leaving 15 bases between them. DNA of the CDR3: TGTGCCAGCAGCTTAGATCGTGTCAGGGCAGCCTACGAGCAGTACTTC. Translation: CASSLDRVRAAYEQYF.

There are a few counts of this clone. V usage is TRBV7-2 and J usage is TRBJ2-1; D call uncertain. This CDR3 contains 12 residues. Trimming pared 0 bases from V and 10 bases from J, leaving 7 bases between. Germline CDR1 reads SGHTA; CDR2 reads FQGNSA. In nucleotides, the CDR3 is TGTGCCAGCAGCTTAGCGGGTCCCGAGCAGTTCTTC. Its protein is CASSLAGPEQFF.

This chain connects TRBV6-5 to TRBJ2-7; tentatively, D is TRBD1 (6 bases). Trimming left V 5 bases short and J 4 bases short, with 18 bases between. There are 15 residues in the CDR3. Germline-derived CDR1 and CDR2 are MNHEY and SVGAGI. The CDR3 nucleotides read TGTGCCAGCAGTCCTCAGCAACAGGGTGGGTACGAGCAGTACTTC. This sequence encodes CASSPQQQGGYEQYF.

The chain uses TRBV5-1 and TRBJ1-6, with unresolved D. The CDR3 loop spans 14 amino acids. Germline V gene lookup returns CDR1 SGHRS and CDR2 YFSETQ. The ends were cut back, 3 bases at V and 4 bases at J, with 8 bases in the middle. For the CDR3, the DNA is TGCGCCAGCAGCTCCGACCTTTATAATTCACCCCTCCACTTT. Translating gives CASSSDLYNSPLHF.